The following is a TCR beta chain sequence with its context. Its antigen remains unknown. PCR amplification relied on 60 Vbeta primers (plus 13 Jbeta primers). Method: immunoSEQ multiplex PCR; TCRdb's copy keeps in-frame clones and lacks some. This repertoire shows 180,000 or so clones, roughly 79% found once; its top ten account for over 11%. Regarding donors, all were healthy bone marrow donors. This record belongs to a study of cytomegalovirus exposure and HLA in healthy donors. General observations from the study: Likely technical artifact: a cluster of highly shared sequence variants. Most TCR beta V segments were productive about 87% or about 30% of the time in an earlier analysis. From TCR beta sequences, most subjects' HLA-A and HLA-B alleles were reportedly predicted accurately.

The CDR3 runs 17 residues. Trimming removed 4 bases from V and 0 bases from J, with 16 bases in between. Germline lookup yields CDR1 PRHDT and CDR2 FYEKMQ (reference sequence). The TCR originated in a man in his forties or fifties in good health and CMV-seropositive. Material: PBMCs. The chain uses TRBV13 and TRBJ1-3; D gene uncertain. CDR3 sequence: CASSSRAGSGSGNTIYF. The DNA of the CDR3 is TGTGCCAGCAGCTCCCGAGCGGGATCGGGCTCTGGAAACACCATATATTTT.